The rows below give T cell receptor beta chains drawn from one sample of a study of T cell repertoires in cytomegalovirus infection. Their antigen targets remain unknown. TCRdb re-called the reads through MiXCR, storing one row per CDR3 protein. The table shows about 900,000 distinct CDR3 sequences, with approximately 31% occurring only once. Sequencing was performed on cultured CD8+ T cells from PBMCs, taken from culture after CMV antigen stimulation. These receptors were obtained from a human donor in good health (CMV status not recorded). Some clones in this sample may be carry-over from other donors' samples. Each CDR3 is given with its conserved first and last residue. A D gene is named only where the DNA matches it firmly. Where a row states a size, it is once, few, many or the class of an expanded clone; other rows omit it.

TRBV7-9	-	TRBJ2-7	-	CASSRPSGSFGEQYF	TGTGCCAGCAGCCGCCCGAGTGGGTCCTTCGGTGAGCAGTACTTC
TRBV7-9	-	TRBJ2-5	-	CASSQSRDAETQYF	TGTGCCAGCAGCCAGTCCCGGGATGCGGAGACCCAGTACTTC
TRBV5-1	TRBD1	TRBJ1-1	few	CASTLHTSGQGVTEAFF	TGCGCCAGCACCTTACATACTTCCGGACAGGGGGTAACTGAAGCTTTCTTT
TRBV10-3	-	TRBJ2-7	few	CAISGNGGYEQYF	TGTGCCATCAGTGGAAATGGGGGCTACGAGCAGTACTTC
TRBV24-1	-	TRBJ1-2	-	CATSDRRDLGYGYTF	TGTGCCACCAGTGACCGCCGGGACCTTGGCTATGGCTACACCTTC
TRBV7-9	-	TRBJ2-3	-	CASSLGGGRHRTDTQYF	TGTGCCAGCAGCTTAGGGGGGGGCCGGCACCGCACAGATACGCAGTATTTT
TRBV10-3	-	TRBJ2-2	-	CALGTENTGELFF	TGTGCCTTGGGGACGGAAAACACCGGGGAGCTGTTTTTT
TRBV28	-	TRBJ1-3	-	CASSRPWILDGRNTIYF	TGTGCCAGCAGTCGCCCCTGGATATTGGACGGGAGAAACACCATATATTTT
TRBV7-9	-	TRBJ2-5	-	CASSLLGTPGETQYF	TGTGCCAGCAGCTTACTCGGGACACCTGGGGAGACCCAGTACTTC
TRBV12-3/TRBV12-4	-	TRBJ1-2	many	CASSFPGITNYGYTF	TGTGCCAGCAGTTTCCCGGGGATAACTAACTATGGCTACACCTTC
TRBV2	-	TRBJ1-1	-	CASVVRAEAFF	TGTGCCAGCGTGGTCAGGGCTGAAGCTTTCTTT
TRBV5-5	-	TRBJ2-7	few	CASSVYSGVYEQYF	TGTGCCAGCAGCGTATATTCCGGGGTTTACGAGCAGTACTTC
TRBV6-5	-	TRBJ1-2	-	CASSASLRDFGYGYTF	TGTGCCAGCAGTGCCTCCCTACGGGATTTCGGCTATGGCTACACCTTC
TRBV5-6	TRBD1	TRBJ2-7	few	CASSLRDSTYEQYF	TGTGCCAGCAGCTTGCGGGACAGCACCTACGAGCAGTACTTC
TRBV12-3/TRBV12-4	-	TRBJ1-1	few	CASVISDEAFF	TGTGCCAGCGTTATTTCGGATGAAGCTTTCTTT
TRBV9	TRBD2	TRBJ2-1	many	CASSAAAGLAGGNEQFF	TGTGCCAGCAGCGCCGCCGCTGGGCTAGCGGGGGGGAATGAGCAGTTCTTC
TRBV28	TRBD2	TRBJ2-6	few	CASIPGGNSGANVLTF	TGTGCCAGCATCCCGGGGGGGAACTCTGGGGCCAACGTCCTGACTTTC
TRBV5-4	-	TRBJ2-3	-	CASSLLGQSFTDTQYF	TGTGCCAGCAGCTTGCTGGGACAAAGTTTCACAGATACGCAGTATTTT
TRBV4-2	-	TRBJ2-1	-	CASSQENGLYNEQFF	TGTGCCAGCAGCCAAGAAAATGGCCTCTACAATGAGCAGTTCTTC
TRBV7-2	-	TRBJ1-6	few	CASSLIEIYNSPLHF	TGTGCCAGCAGCTTAATAGAGATTTATAATTCACCCCTCCACTTT
TRBV6-1	-	TRBJ2-3	-	CASSEGPVGGLDTQYF	TGTGCCAGCAGTGAAGGGCCGGTTGGTGGTTTAGATACGCAGTATTTT
TRBV4-1	TRBD1	TRBJ2-7	few	CASSPAGTGGYEQYF	TGCGCCAGCAGCCCTGCCGGGACAGGGGGCTACGAGCAGTACTTC
TRBV6-2/TRBV6-3	-	TRBJ1-1	-	CASSSQIHRQNTEAFF	TGTGCCAGCAGTTCCCAGATTCACAGGCAGAACACTGAAGCTTTCTTT
TRBV10-2	-	TRBJ1-5	-	CASSGSMGTIQPQHF	TGCGCCAGCAGTGGATCCATGGGCACTATACAGCCCCAGCATTTT
TRBV7-6	-	TRBJ1-6	-	CASSLELGLDNSPLHF	TGTGCCAGCAGCTTAGAATTAGGACTGGATAATTCACCCCTCCACTTT
TRBV14	TRBD1	TRBJ1-2	-	CASSHPGTGMGYTF	TGTGCCAGCAGCCACCCCGGGACAGGAATGGGCTACACCTTC
TRBV7-9	TRBD1	TRBJ2-7	many	CASSSPGQGYEQYF	TGTGCCAGCAGTTCACCGGGACAGGGCTACGAGCAGTACTTC
TRBV4-2	TRBD1	TRBJ1-1	few	CASSQPTGLTEAFF	TGTGCCAGCAGCCAACCGACAGGGCTTACTGAAGCTTTCTTT
TRBV7-9	-	TRBJ2-4	few	CASSLASVSGQSKNIQYF	TGTGCCAGCAGCTTAGCTTCGGTCAGCGGACAGTCGAAAAACATTCAGTACTTC
TRBV7-2	TRBD1	TRBJ2-5	-	CASSSGADRGLETQYF	TGTGCCAGCAGCTCGGGAGCGGACAGGGGGCTGGAGACCCAGTACTTC
TRBV6-1	-	TRBJ2-7	few	CASSPFTQTYEQYF	TGTGCCAGCAGCCCGTTTACGCAGACCTACGAGCAGTACTTC
TRBV5-1	-	TRBJ2-7	-	CASSSDLGPSYEQYF	TGCGCCAGCAGTTCCGACTTAGGACCTTCCTACGAGCAGTACTTC
TRBV7-6	-	TRBJ1-5	many	CASSLEAGSSNQPQHF	TGTGCCAGCAGCTTAGAGGCGGGGAGCAGCAATCAGCCCCAGCATTTT
TRBV6-2/TRBV6-3	TRBD1	TRBJ2-1	once	CASSPQGTGNEQFF	TGTGCCAGCAGTCCCCAAGGGACAGGGAATGAGCAGTTCTTC
TRBV27	TRBD1	TRBJ2-2	-	CASSSRQGAGGELFF	TGTGCCAGCAGTTCTCGACAGGGGGCCGGCGGGGAGCTGTTTTTT
TRBV4-1	-	TRBJ2-3	-	CASSPASRSGVGSTDTQYF	TGCGCCAGCAGCCCTGCCTCCCGATCCGGGGTAGGGAGCACAGATACGCAGTATTTT
TRBV14	-	TRBJ2-3	-	CASSQAEGDTQYF	TGTGCCAGCAGCCAAGCAGAAGGAGATACGCAGTATTTT
TRBV12-3/TRBV12-4	-	TRBJ2-5	few	CASSDGGPGAAETQYF	TGTGCCAGCAGTGACGGGGGCCCCGGGGCGGCAGAGACCCAGTACTTC
TRBV5-1	TRBD2	TRBJ2-1	once	CASSLDAAGGGEQFF	TGCGCCAGCAGCTTGGATGCAGCGGGGGGTGGTGAGCAGTTCTTC
TRBV27	TRBD1	TRBJ2-5	-	CASSSGSTGQETQYF	TGTGCCAGCAGTTCCGGCTCGACAGGGCAAGAGACCCAGTACTTC
TRBV10-3	TRBD2	TRBJ2-6	-	CAIRRGSSGTSFSGANVLTF	TGTGCCATCAGGAGGGGGTCTTCCGGGACTAGTTTTTCTGGGGCCAACGTCCTGACTTTC
TRBV4-3	TRBD2	TRBJ2-1	-	CASSQPSGGSYNEQFF	TGCGCCAGCAGCCAACCGAGCGGGGGGTCCTACAATGAGCAGTTCTTC
TRBV28	-	TRBJ1-2	-	CASRGTQTRANYGYTF	TGTGCCAGCAGGGGTACGCAGACAAGAGCTAACTATGGCTACACCTTC